The rows below give T cell receptor beta chains drawn from one sample of a study of T cell changes during pregnancy in multiple sclerosis. The assay was immunoSEQ multiplex PCR, and TCRdb's table has in-frame clones only and misses some. The repertoire includes about 67,000 clones, less than 95% of them detected once, and around 1.5% sits in the top ten. The sequencing here drew on peripheral blood, taken in the third trimester of pregnancy. The receptors were sampled from a female donor with multiple sclerosis, enrolled in a pregnancy study. The CDR3 runs from the conserved cysteine through the conserved F or W. The D gene is left open where the match is weak.

V gene: TRBV6-1; J gene: TRBJ2-1; D gene: -; CDR3 protein: CASSPQGTFYNEQFF
V gene: TRBV6-5; J gene: TRBJ1-2; D gene: -; CDR3 protein: CASRAPGSYGYTF
V gene: TRBV7-8; J gene: TRBJ2-7; D gene: TRBD1; CDR3 protein: CASSLTGDLYEQYF
V gene: TRBV6-6; J gene: TRBJ2-7; D gene: -; CDR3 protein: CATSRPDNSYEQYF
V gene: TRBV18; J gene: TRBJ1-1; D gene: -; CDR3 protein: CASSTGGLNTEAFF
V gene: TRBV2; J gene: TRBJ1-1; D gene: -; CDR3 protein: CASIEGTSAEAFF
V gene: TRBV10-3; J gene: TRBJ1-2; D gene: -; CDR3 protein: CAISEKGVLYGYTF
V gene: TRBV7-8; J gene: TRBJ2-5; D gene: TRBD2; CDR3 protein: CASSILAGGPKETQYF
V gene: TRBV6-5; J gene: TRBJ2-3; D gene: -; CDR3 protein: CASSYSQQEDTQYF
V gene: TRBV7-8; J gene: TRBJ1-6; D gene: TRBD1; CDR3 protein: CASSSRQGNSPLHF
V gene: TRBV9; J gene: TRBJ1-1; D gene: -; CDR3 protein: CASSLQWNTEAFF
V gene: TRBV21-1; J gene: TRBJ1-1; D gene: -; CDR3 protein: CATQVNTEAFF
V gene: TRBV7-9; J gene: TRBJ2-7; D gene: TRBD1; CDR3 protein: CASSSRDRGYEQYF
V gene: TRBV5-6; J gene: TRBJ1-2; D gene: TRBD1; CDR3 protein: CASSEVGTGDGYTF
V gene: TRBV5-1; J gene: TRBJ1-1; D gene: -; CDR3 protein: CASSLAVIFSGNTEAFF
V gene: TRBV11-2; J gene: TRBJ2-1; D gene: TRBD2; CDR3 protein: CASSPRTSGYNEQFF
V gene: TRBV19; J gene: TRBJ1-4; D gene: TRBD1; CDR3 protein: CASTPTGDYEKLFF
V gene: TRBV7-9; J gene: TRBJ1-1; D gene: -; CDR3 protein: CASSLTGRVNTEAFF
V gene: TRBV6-5; J gene: TRBJ1-5; D gene: TRBD1; CDR3 protein: CASSYSGTGDQPQHF
V gene: TRBV6-1; J gene: TRBJ1-1; D gene: -; CDR3 protein: CASSELGPVRGTEAFF
V gene: TRBV10-3; J gene: TRBJ1-6; D gene: TRBD1; CDR3 protein: CAIRSGQINSPLHF
V gene: TRBV14; J gene: TRBJ2-7; D gene: -; CDR3 protein: CASSQELPYEQYF
V gene: TRBV9; J gene: TRBJ2-1; D gene: TRBD1; CDR3 protein: CASSLRPGQGVGGRNEQFF